This T cell receptor beta chain was obtained from a study of blood T cells in healthy people across ages. The CDR3 extends over 15 amino acids. Germline assignment: CDR1 MNHEY and CDR2 SVGAGI. It was with a sample-barcoded 5' primer and a J-beta primer mix that a second PCR of roughly 7 to 11 cycles was run. Each CDR3 protein gets one entry after TCRdb re-called the 5' RACE reads with MiXCR. The sample holds about 1.8 million distinct CDR3 sequences; just under 50% are singletons and the top ten take roughly 2%. Comments on this clonotype: The antigen is undetermined.

Collection of approximately 9.3 milliliters of peripheral blood was performed for each donor. Regarding the study as a whole: Per million T cells, TCR beta diversity dropped about linearly as age rose. Strong correlation linked observed beta diversity and percent naive T cells.

Sequenced: blood. This clonotype originated in a middle-aged woman in good health. The chain recombines TRBV6-5 with TRBJ2-5; 10 bases are a match to TRBD1. The J call may be in error: the DNA end matches TRBJ2-4 better. CDR3 sequence: CASRTGGEVKNIQYF. The DNA for the CDR3 is TGTGCCAGCAGGACAGGGGGCGAAGTCAAAAACATTCAGTACTTC.